One and the same sample provided the 12 T cell receptor beta chains below, sequenced in a study of cytomegalovirus exposure and HLA in healthy donors. 60 Vbeta and 13 Jbeta primers were used in PCR. The repertoire was sequenced with immunoSEQ multiplex PCR; TCRdb's copy has only in-frame clones and lacks some. The sample has 130,000 to 150,000 clones, approximately 81% seen once. The specimen was PBMCs. The receptors were sampled from a boy aged 2 to 10 in good health and CMV-seronegative.

The chain links TRBV27 to TRBJ2-5; TRBD2 aligns across 7 bases. The end of the DNA fits TRBJ2-7 better, so the J call may be wrong. The CDR3 is 14 amino acids. CDR1 MNHEY and CDR2 SMNVEV come from the germline V gene (reference sequence). Here the CDR3 reads CASSFRGSPYEQYF. CDR3 nucleotide sequence: TGTGCCAGCAGTTTCCGCGGGAGCCCCTACGAGCAGTACTTC.

The chain recombines TRBV5-6 with TRBJ2-5; TRBD1 is a possible D gene (6 bases). This CDR3 region has 15 residues. The V end lost 2 bases, the J end lost 1 base, and 12 bases lay between the germline ends. In germline, CDR1 is SGHDT, CDR2 YYEEEE. The CDR3 bases are TGTGCCAGCAGCTTTTTAGGACAGTCCCAAGAGACCCAGTACTTC. Amino acid sequence: CASSFLGQSQETQYF.

This chain links TRBV14 with TRBJ2-3; TRBD1 might be the D (6 bases). The CDR3 covers 19 residues. In germline, CDR1 is SGHDN, CDR2 FVKESK. V lost 0 bases and J 2 bases, leaving 21 bases between the germline ends. CDR3 loop: CASSQEGGTGVRITDTQYF. The CDR3, as DNA: TGTGCCAGCAGCCAAGAAGGGGGAACAGGCGTACGGATCACAGATACGCAGTATTTT.

The CDR3 protein is CASSGAGTGGFKQYF. In DNA, the CDR3 is TGTGCCAGCAGCGGAGCCGGGACAGGGGGCTTCAAGCAGTACTTC. The chain combines TRBV9 with TRBJ2-7; 12 bases line up with TRBD1. CDR3 length equals 15 residues. V was clipped by 3 bases and J by 8 bases; unmatched bases: 9. CDR1 is SGDLS, CDR2 YYNGEE, per germline. Variable domain in full (rest from reference TRBV9 and TRBJ2-7): DSGVTQTPKHLITATGQRVTLRCSPRSGDLSVYWYQQSLDQGLQFLIQYYNGEERAKGNILERFSAQQFPDLHSELNLSSLELGDSALYFCASSGAGTGGFKQYFGPGTRLTVT.

The chain is built from TRBV27 and TRBJ2-7, with D tentatively TRBD2 (6 bases). This CDR3 has 14 amino acids. The V and J ends lost 3 bases and 5 bases respectively, with 14 bases between them. Germline CDR1 is MNHEY and CDR2 is SMNVEV (reference sequence). CDR3 in amino acids: CASSFGATSHEQYF. The CDR3 nucleotides are TGTGCCAGCAGTTTTGGGGCGACTAGTCACGAGCAGTACTTC.

This chain uses TRBV5-6 with TRBJ1-5, with TRBD1 matching 8 bases. From germline, CDR1 is SGHDT and CDR2 YYEEEE. The CDR3 has 17 residues. With V trimmed by 2 bases and J by 7 bases, 14 bases remained unmatched. The CDR3 DNA sequence: TGTGCCAGCAGCTTATATGGGACAGGCCATAGACAACAGCCCCAGCATTTT. Residues: CASSLYGTGHRQQPQHF.

V usage is TRBV19 and J usage is TRBJ1-2; D gene ambiguous. The CDR3 consists of 16 residues. Germline-derived CDR1 and CDR2 are LNHDA and SQIVND (reference sequence). Between the trimmed V and J ends, which lost 5 bases and 9 bases, there was a span of 25 bases. CDR3 loop: CASSVPREPQFVRYTF. CDR3 in DNA: TGTGCCAGTAGTGTCCCCCGGGAGCCACAATTCGTACGCTACACCTTC.

This clone was detected once. The chain carries TRBV5-6 and TRBJ2-3; TRBD1 matches at 9 bases. V gave up 0 bases and J gave up 5 bases; unmatched junction bases: 7. The CDR3 runs to 16 residues. Germline V lookup: CDR1 SGHDT, CDR2 YYEEEE. The CDR3 region is CASSLADRGGLDTQYF. The CDR3 DNA reads TGTGCCAGCAGCTTGGCGGACAGGGGAGGGTTAGATACGCAGTATTTT.

This clone was observed a single time. Germline is not matched at one junction end, which may reflect a read error. The V gene is TRBV9, the J gene TRBJ2-5; 9 nucleotides line up with TRBD1. The CDR3 spans 15 residues. The germline CDR1 and CDR2 sequences are SGDLS and YYNGEE. CDR3 sequence reads: CASSVTQGAQEAQYF. The CDR3 DNA reads as TGTGCCAGCAGCGTTACACAGGGGGCGCAAGAGGCCCAGTACTTC.

The chain has TRBV7-6 and TRBJ1-1; D is ambiguous. The V gene's germline CDR1 is SGHVS and CDR2 FNYEAQ. Trimming took 0 bases from V and 1 from J, leaving 9 bases between them. This CDR3 region has 15 residues. CDR3 bases: TGTGCCAGCAGCTTAGCATCATCGCGGAACACTGAAGCTTTCTTT. Translation: CASSLASSRNTEAFF.

In regard to this clone: The junction and the germline gene differ at one end; a read error may be behind it. V usage is TRBV5-1 and J usage is TRBJ2-2, with 8 nucleotides matching TRBD2. Germline V gene sequence: CDR1 SGHRS, CDR2 YFSETQ. This CDR3 region has 15 residues. CDR3 loop: CASKAGLENIGELFF. In DNA form, the CDR3 reads TGCGCCAGCAAGGCGGGACTAGAGAACATCGGGGAGCTGTTTTTT. Variable domain in full (rest from reference TRBV5-1 and TRBJ2-2): KAGVTQTPRYLIKTRGQQVTLSCSPISGHRSVSWYQQTPGQGLQFLFEYFSETQRNKGNFPGRFSGRQFSNSRSEMNVSTLELGDSALYLCASKAGLENIGELFFGEGSRLTVL.

This chain uses TRBV2 with TRBJ1-1, with D maybe TRBD1 (6 bases). The length of the CDR3 is 16 residues. V was shortened by 7 bases and J by 4 bases, with 22 bases between the two germline ends. Per the germline V gene, CDR1 is SNHLY and CDR2 is FYNNEI. The CDR3: CASIRGIRAPRTEAFF. The DNA for the CDR3 is TGTGCCAGCATTAGGGGGATAAGGGCGCCTCGCACTGAAGCTTTCTTT.